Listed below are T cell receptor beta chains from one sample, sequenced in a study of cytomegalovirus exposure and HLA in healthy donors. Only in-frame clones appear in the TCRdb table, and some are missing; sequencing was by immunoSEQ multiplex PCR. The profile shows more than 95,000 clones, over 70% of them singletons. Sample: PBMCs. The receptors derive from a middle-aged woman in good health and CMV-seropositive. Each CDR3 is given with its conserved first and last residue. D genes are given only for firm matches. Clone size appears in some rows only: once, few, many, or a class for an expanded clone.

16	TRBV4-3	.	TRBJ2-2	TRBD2	CASSLLAGVDTGELFF	TGCGCCAGCAGCCTTCTAGCGGGTGTGGACACCGGGGAGCTGTTTTTT
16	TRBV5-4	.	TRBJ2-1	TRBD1	CASSPPGTGVINEQFF	TGTGCCAGCAGTCCCCCGGGGACAGGGGTTATCAATGAGCAGTTCTTC
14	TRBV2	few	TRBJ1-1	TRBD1	CASLRQGGGTEAFF	TGTGCCAGCCTCAGACAGGGCGGTGGCACTGAAGCTTTCTTT
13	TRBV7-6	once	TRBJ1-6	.	CASSLGPNSPLHF	TGTGCCAGCAGCTTAGGGCCGAATTCACCCCTCCACTTT
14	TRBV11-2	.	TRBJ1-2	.	CASSLGGGPYGYTF	TGTGCCAGCAGCTTAGGGGGGGGCCCCTATGGCTACACCTTC
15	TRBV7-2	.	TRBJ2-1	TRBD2	CASFLGGSSYNEQFF	TGTGCCAGCTTCCTGGGGGGGAGCTCCTACAATGAGCAGTTCTTC
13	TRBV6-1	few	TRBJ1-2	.	CASSESGLYGYTF	TGTGCCAGCAGTGAAAGCGGCCTCTATGGCTACACCTTC
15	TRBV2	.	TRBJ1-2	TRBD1	CASRLDRLSNYGYTF	TGTGCCAGCAGGTTGGACAGGCTTTCTAACTATGGCTACACCTTC
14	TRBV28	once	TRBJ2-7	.	CASSPTLGLYEQYF	TGTGCCAGCAGCCCAACACTAGGCCTCTACGAGCAGTACTTC
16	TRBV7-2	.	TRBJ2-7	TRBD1	CASSLGQGASFYEQYF	TGTGCCAGCAGCCTGGGACAGGGTGCTTCTTTCTACGAGCAGTACTTC
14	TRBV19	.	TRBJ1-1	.	CASKEIRENTEAFF	TGTGCCAGCAAAGAAATCCGGGAGAACACTGAAGCTTTCTTT
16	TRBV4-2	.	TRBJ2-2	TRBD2	CASSPTRGGGTGELFF	TGTGCCAGCAGCCCGACACGGGGGGGCGGGACCGGGGAGCTGTTTTTT
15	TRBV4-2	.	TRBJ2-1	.	CASSQGGGGGYEQFF	TGTGCCAGCAGCCAAGGAGGGGGCGGGGGGTATGAGCAGTTCTTC
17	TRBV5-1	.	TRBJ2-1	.	CASSLAVRLSSYNEQFF	TGCGCCAGCAGCTTGGCCGTGCGCCTGAGCTCCTACAATGAGCAGTTCTTC
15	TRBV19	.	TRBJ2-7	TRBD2	CASSTRTSGTYEQYF	TGTGCCAGTAGTACTCGGACTAGCGGGACTTACGAGCAGTACTTC
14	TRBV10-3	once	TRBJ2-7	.	CAISEEGGSYEQYF	TGTGCCATCAGTGAGGAAGGGGGCTCCTACGAGCAGTACTTC
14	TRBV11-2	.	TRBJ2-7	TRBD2	CASSSPRAGVEQYF	TGTGCCAGCAGCTCGCCCCGAGCGGGAGTCGAGCAGTACTTC
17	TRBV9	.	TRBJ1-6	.	CASSVDVGGRYNSPLHF	TGTGCCAGCAGCGTAGATGTGGGGGGACGATATAATTCACCCCTCCACTTT
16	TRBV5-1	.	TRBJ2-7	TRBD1	CASSFIPGTGVYEQYF	TGCGCCAGCAGCTTCATTCCTGGGACAGGGGTTTACGAGCAGTACTTC
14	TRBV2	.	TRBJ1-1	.	CASSVSMRDTEAFF	TGTGCCAGCAGTGTTTCGATGAGGGACACTGAAGCTTTCTTT
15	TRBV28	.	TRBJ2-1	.	CASSSGFSVSDEQFF	TGTGCCAGCTCTTCGGGTTTCTCGGTATCCGATGAGCAGTTCTTC
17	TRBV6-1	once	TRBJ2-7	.	CASSEHVYSLISYEQYF	TGTGCCAGCAGTGAACATGTGTACTCGCTGATCTCCTACGAGCAGTACTTC
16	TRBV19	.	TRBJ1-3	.	CASRPPTGKAGNTIYF	TGTGCCAGTAGGCCGCCTACAGGGAAAGCTGGAAACACCATATATTTT
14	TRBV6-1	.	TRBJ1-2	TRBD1	CASSKDRGGYGYTF	TGTGCCAGCAGTAAAGACAGGGGCGGCTATGGCTACACCTTC
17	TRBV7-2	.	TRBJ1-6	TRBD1	CASSLPGTGVGNSPLHF	TGTGCCAGCAGCTTGCCCGGGACAGGGGTGGGCAATTCACCCCTCCACTTT
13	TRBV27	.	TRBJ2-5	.	CASSLSGAREQYF	TGTGCCAGCAGTTTATCGGGGGCGCGGGAGCAGTACTTC
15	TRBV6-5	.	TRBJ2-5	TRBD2	CASRSTSAGMRAQYF	TGTGCCAGCAGATCAACTAGCGCGGGGATGAGGGCCCAGTACTTC
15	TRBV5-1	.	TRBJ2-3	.	CASSQGLGWTDTQYF	TGCGCCAGCAGCCAGGGACTGGGCTGGACAGATACGCAGTATTTT
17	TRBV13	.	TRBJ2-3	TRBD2	CASSLWSGGAGTDTQYF	TGTGCCAGCAGCTTATGGAGCGGGGGGGCCGGTACGGATACGCAGTATTTT
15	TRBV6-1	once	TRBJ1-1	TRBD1	CASVPGQGVGTEAFF	TGTGCCAGCGTACCGGGACAGGGAGTTGGCACTGAAGCTTTCTTT
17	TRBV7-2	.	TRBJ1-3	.	CASSLIPGRRSGNTIYF	TGTGCCAGCAGCTTAATTCCGGGGAGGAGGTCTGGAAACACCATATATTTT